This T cell receptor beta chain was identified in a study of blood T cell repertoires in COVID-19. Study information: COVID-19 samples, acute and convalescent, were from the United States, Italy and Spain. PBMCs, B-cell-depleted T cells, or T cells were the source of the cDNA or gDNA that made up the material.

Germline V gene data show CDR1 as LGHDT and CDR2 as YNNKEL (reference sequence). This CDR3 comprises 17 residues. The V segment lost 4 bases and the J segment 7 bases; nucleotides outside the gene matches: 14. Authors' processing steps: Estimates of nucleated cell counts were drawn from the amplification of reference gene primers. Clones were read by immunoSEQ multiplex PCR, and TCRdb kept only the in-frame ones, dropping some. That table is the source of V, J and clone size, and D and trimming were worked out from the DNA. The sample yields under 45,000 clones, 87% seen once. Source material: peripheral blood. This rearrangement joins TRBV3-1 (or the pseudogene TRBV3-2) to TRBJ2-1; TRBD1 matches at 9 bases. The receptor comes from an elderly woman in a cohort sampled during active or convalescent COVID-19. The CDR3 DNA is TGTGCCAGCAGCCTCGCGGGACAGGGTTTAGCTTGGAATGAGCAGTTCTTC. This encodes CASSLAGQGLAWNEQFF.